This entry features one T cell receptor (beta chain) sequence. The clone's antigen remains unknown. Qualities for individual bases were not recorded, and no much larger clone is one base off. CDR3 length: 16 amino acids, cysteine to phenylalanine. Only the CDR3 DNA is retained, 48 bases long and in frame from the first base. CDR1 MNHEY and CDR2 SVGEGT are derived from the germline V gene. V is pared back by 0 bases and J by 2 bases, with 10 bases lying between the germline termini. Another Seattle source contributed samples from volunteer blood donors who had recovered from COVID-19. Whole blood was collected in K2EDTA tubes by collaborating institutions according to the institutions' own protocols. Collaborator samples were shipped for TCRbeta analysis as frozen whole blood, isolated PBMCs, or DNA extracted from either sample type. The immunoSEQ Assay, a bias-controlled multiplex PCR, was used to amplify TCRbeta CDR3 regions from genomic DNA. The authors' analysis ran thus. Within the assay, amplification of reference gene primers was used to estimate how many nucleated cells each sample contained. To quantify the absolute abundance of each unique TCRbeta CDR3 rearrangement, sequence reads were collapsed and filtered. For each sample, productive Simpson clonality was calculated as the square root of Simpson's diversity index over productive rearrangements. This is the immuneACCESS table as TCRdb keeps it, with only in-frame sequences that have V and J called. A part of the clones is gone; compared with another copy, unresolved V genes explain less than half, and the rest is unexplained. V and J calls and clone size are given by that table; D and trimming were obtained from the DNA. For this sample the table gives over 200,000 clones, of which approximately 83% were detected only once. The ten largest clones represent roughly 3% of the sample.

These data belong to a study of blood T cell repertoires in COVID-19 (dated by TCRdb to the early 2020s). As for the study more broadly: Collaborator samples came from the United States, Italy and Spain and covered acute and convalescent phases of COVID-19. The prospective study material was composed of cDNA or gDNA derived from T cells, B-cell-depleted T cells, or PBMCs. HLA class I and class II types, where available, came from metadata supplied by the sample provider rather than from assay-based typing. The dataset comprised deeply sampled blood TCRbeta repertoires from subjects exposed to, actively infected with, or recovered from COVID-19. The sample metadata nearly always contained a de-identified subject ID, COVID-19 status, age in years and sex. The repertoires were released in a freely available public database meant as a resource for research on the immune response to SARS-CoV-2. Samples were obtained from the ongoing ImmuneRACE study (first 160 participants) and from over a thousand subjects provided by 6 global collaborators.

The full study reports these points: Clinical and demographic metadata were provided uncurated, with the amount varying by source and participant.

The sequence was obtained from a woman in her thirties who had recovered from COVID-19. Specimen: peripheral blood. The rearranged chain carries TRBV6-2 or TRBV6-3 and TRBJ1-4, with the D gene uncertain. The nucleotide sequence reads as follows: TGTGCCAGCAGTTACTCAGTAGTACGGACTAATGAAAAACTGTTTTTT. It is translated as CASSYSVVRTNEKLFF.